This T cell receptor (beta chain) appears in the sequencing data of a study of T cell responses to AZD1222 COVID-19 vaccine. Whole-study results and caveats: Spike-specific TCR breadth rose after two AZD1222 doses, and depth rose as well. Most donors were white British, females outnumbered males, and clonal diversity was possibly underestimated.

A note on this clone: What it binds is unknown.

The protocol was immunoSEQ multiplex PCR, while the TCRdb copy is restricted to in-frame clones and leaves out a portion. The sample yields approximately 99,000 clones, roughly 89% seen once. The sequencing here drew on peripheral blood, taken on day 0 of MenACWY control vaccination. This sequence was found in an adult in good health.

The DNA for the CDR3 is TGTGCCAGCAGTTCCACCGGGACAGTAGGCTACACCTTC. It codes for CASSSTGTVGYTF. The chain is built from TRBV27 and TRBJ1-2; 7 nucleotides line up with TRBD1. The CDR3 has 13 residues. Germline V lookup: CDR1 MNHEY, CDR2 SMNVEV (reference sequence). V was pared by 4 bases and J by 8 bases, with 7 bases of the junction left unmatched.